This T cell receptor beta chain was retrieved from a study of T-cell memory formation after mild COVID-19. CDR1 is SGHAT and CDR2 is FQNNGV in the germline V gene. The CDR3 has 13 amino acids. V gave up 5 bases and J gave up 8 bases, with 15 bases separating them. This clonotype was recorded a few times. Each CDR3 protein gets one entry after TCRdb re-called the 5' RACE reads with MiXCR. This repertoire shows around 300,000 distinct CDR3 sequences, around 17% found once; its top ten account for 20% to 25%. Sequencing was done on a sample of PBMCs or a T cell subset sorted from them (not recorded which). This chain connects TRBV11-2 to TRBJ1-2; D is perhaps TRBD1 (5 bases). This TCR was recovered from a man aged 18 to 30 who had mild COVID-19 (a few samples of this study predate the infection). Cell type and time point are not known. The CDR3 DNA reads as TGTGCCAGCAGCCCCCGAGGAGGGGAGGGCTACACCTTC. Translation gives CASSPRGGEGYTF.